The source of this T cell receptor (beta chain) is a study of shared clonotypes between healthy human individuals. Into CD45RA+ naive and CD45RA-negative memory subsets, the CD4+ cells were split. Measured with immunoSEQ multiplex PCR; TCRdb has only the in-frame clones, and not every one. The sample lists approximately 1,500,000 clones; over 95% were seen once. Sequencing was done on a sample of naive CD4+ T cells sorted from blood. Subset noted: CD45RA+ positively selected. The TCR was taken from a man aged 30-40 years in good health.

CDR3 sequence (DNA): TGTGCCAGCAGCTTAGCAGGGATGTCTCAGCCCCAGCATTTT. It translates to CASSLAGMSQPQHF. V gene TRBV5-4 combines with J gene TRBJ1-5; maybe TRBD1 (5 bases). The CDR3 consists of 14 residues. Per germline, CDR1 SGHNT and CDR2 YYREEE (reference sequence). The germline V and J ends were trimmed by 2 bases and 6 bases, with 12 bases remaining between them.